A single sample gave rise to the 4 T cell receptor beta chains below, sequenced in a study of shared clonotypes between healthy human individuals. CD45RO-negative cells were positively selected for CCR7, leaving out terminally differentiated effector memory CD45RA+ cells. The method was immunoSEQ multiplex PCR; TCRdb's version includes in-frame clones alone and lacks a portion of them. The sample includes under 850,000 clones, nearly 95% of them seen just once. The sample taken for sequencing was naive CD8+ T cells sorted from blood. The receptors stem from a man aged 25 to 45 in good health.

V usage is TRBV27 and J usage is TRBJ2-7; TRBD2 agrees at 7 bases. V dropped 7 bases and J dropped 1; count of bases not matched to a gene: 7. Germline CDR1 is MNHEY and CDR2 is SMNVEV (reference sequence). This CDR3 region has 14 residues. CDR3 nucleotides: TGTGCCAGCATCTCTCAGCGGGGTTCCTACGAGCAGTACTTC. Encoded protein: CASISQRGSYEQYF.

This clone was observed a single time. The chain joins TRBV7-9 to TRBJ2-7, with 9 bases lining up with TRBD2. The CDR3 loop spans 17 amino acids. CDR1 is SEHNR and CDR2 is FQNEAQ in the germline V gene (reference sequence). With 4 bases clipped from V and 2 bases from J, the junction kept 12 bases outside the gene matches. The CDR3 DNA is TGTGCCAGCAGCTCCTCCGAAGCCAGCGGGGGGACCTACGAGCAGTACTTC. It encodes CASSSSEASGGTYEQYF.

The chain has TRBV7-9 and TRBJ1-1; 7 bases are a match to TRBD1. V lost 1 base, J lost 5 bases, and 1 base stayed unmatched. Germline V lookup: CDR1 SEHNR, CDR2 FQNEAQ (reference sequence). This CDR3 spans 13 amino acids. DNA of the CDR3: TGTGCCAGCAGCTTAGGACAGGGTACTGAAGCTTTCTTT. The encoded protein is CASSLGQGTEAFF.

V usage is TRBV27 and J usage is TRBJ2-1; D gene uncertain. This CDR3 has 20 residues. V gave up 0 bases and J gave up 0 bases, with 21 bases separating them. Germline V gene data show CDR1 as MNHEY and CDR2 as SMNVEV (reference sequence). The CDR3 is CASSLSRGVLPDNSYNEQFF. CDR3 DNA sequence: TGTGCCAGCAGTTTATCGCGCGGAGTTCTACCGGATAACTCCTACAATGAGCAGTTCTTC.